This T cell receptor (beta chain) stems from a study of T cell clonotyping in hematopoietic cell transplantation. Study-wide points: CD4 and CD8 repertoire contributions could not be separated without sorting.

V dropped 2 bases and J dropped 6; count of bases not matched to a gene: 4. Germline V gene data show CDR1 as SGHAT and CDR2 as FQNNGV. The CDR3 loop spans 14 amino acids. For this clone: As yet, its antigen is unknown.

Time point of the sample: recipient sample about 28 days before transplant, after cytoreduction. The data were produced by immunoSEQ multiplex PCR, yet TCRdb's version contains in-frame clones alone and is incomplete. The table lists roughly 49,000 clones, just over 85% of them singletons, with roughly 6% in the top ten. The chain carries TRBV11-2 and TRBJ1-1; TRBD1 agrees at 9 bases. The source was peripheral blood mononuclear cells, collected before stem cell transplant. The clonotype was recovered from a man between 60 and 75 years old with biphenotypic leukemia. Some clones in this sample may be carry-over from other donors' samples. The CDR3 region has the DNA TGTGCCAGCAGCTTAACAGGGGGCGCGGCTGAAGCTTTCTTT. Translation: CASSLTGGAAEAFF.